This is a list of T cell receptor beta chains from one sample in a study of memory CD4+ T cells and cytomegalovirus serostatus. The data were produced by immunoSEQ multiplex PCR, yet TCRdb's version contains in-frame clones alone and is incomplete. This sample has some 44,000 clones, with roughly 73% found just once. The material sequenced was memory CD4+ T cells from blood. The receptors were gathered from an adult in good health and CMV-seronegative. The CDR3 runs from the conserved cysteine through the conserved F or W. D genes are given only for firm matches. The size of a clone is reported for some rows only, either as once, few or many, or as a class for expanded clones.

D: NA
size: NA
J: TRBJ2-3
V: TRBV10-3
CDR3: CAIFAAGTDTQYF
DNA: TGTGCCATCTTCGCGGCGGGCACAGATACGCAGTATTTT

D: NA
size: NA
J: TRBJ1-3
V: TRBV6-5
CDR3: CASRGSGNTIYF
DNA: TGTGCCAGCAGGGGGTCTGGAAACACCATATATTTT

D: NA
size: NA
J: TRBJ1-1
V: TRBV5-4
CDR3: CASSLDSMNTEAFF
DNA: TGTGCCAGCAGCTTGGACAGTATGAACACTGAAGCTTTCTTT

D: TRBD2
size: NA
J: TRBJ2-1
V: TRBV7-3
CDR3: CASSLSGGAYNEQFF
DNA: TGTGCCAGCAGCTTAAGCGGGGGGGCCTACAATGAGCAGTTCTTC

D: NA
size: NA
J: TRBJ2-7
V: TRBV2
CDR3: CASSLLSYEQYF
DNA: TGTGCCAGCAGTCTACTCTCCTACGAGCAGTACTTC

D: TRBD2
size: NA
J: TRBJ2-5
V: TRBV5-6
CDR3: CASSPTRLAGKETQYF
DNA: TGTGCCAGCAGCCCAACTCGACTAGCGGGGAAAGAGACCCAGTACTTC

D: TRBD2
size: NA
J: TRBJ2-7
V: TRBV4-1
CDR3: CASSQDGAGTYEQYF
DNA: TGCGCCAGCAGCCAAGATGGAGCGGGGACCTACGAGCAGTACTTC

D: NA
size: few
J: TRBJ1-1
V: TRBV2
CDR3: CASSVDRPTEAFF
DNA: TGTGCCAGCAGCGTCGACAGACCCACTGAAGCTTTCTTT

D: TRBD2
size: once
J: TRBJ2-7
V: TRBV9
CDR3: CASSPGGYEQYF
DNA: TGTGCCAGCAGCCCGGGGGGGTACGAGCAGTACTTC

D: TRBD2
size: NA
J: TRBJ2-2
V: TRBV7-6
CDR3: CASSRAGTSGGAPGELFF
DNA: TGTGCCAGCAGCCGAGCCGGGACTAGCGGGGGGGCCCCCGGGGAGCTGTTTTTT

D: TRBD1
size: NA
J: TRBJ2-7
V: TRBV28
CDR3: CASSLTGTGATGYF
DNA: TGTGCCAGCAGTTTAACCGGGACAGGGGCCACGGGGTACTTC

D: NA
size: NA
J: TRBJ1-2
V: TRBV6-7
CDR3: CASSYSLRIYGYTF
DNA: TGTGCCAGCAGTTACTCCTTGCGGATCTATGGCTACACCTTC

D: NA
size: NA
J: TRBJ2-5
V: TRBV5-4
CDR3: CASSSGRTLQETQYF
DNA: TGTGCCAGCAGCTCTGGACGGACCCTCCAAGAGACCCAGTACTTC

D: NA
size: NA
J: TRBJ2-3
V: TRBV5-1
CDR3: CASSLAGESTDTQYF
DNA: TGCGCCAGCAGCTTAGCGGGTGAAAGCACAGATACGCAGTATTTT

D: TRBD1
size: NA
J: TRBJ1-1
V: TRBV30
CDR3: CAWQGQANTEAFF
DNA: TGTGCCTGGCAAGGACAGGCTAACACTGAAGCTTTCTTT

D: NA
size: NA
J: TRBJ1-5
V: TRBV6-5
CDR3: CASSYSSRYGNQPQHF
DNA: TGTGCCAGCAGTTACTCGAGCAGGTACGGCAATCAGCCCCAGCATTTT

D: TRBD1
size: few
J: TRBJ1-1
V: TRBV19
CDR3: CASSSGQGLTEAFF
DNA: TGTGCCAGTAGTTCCGGACAGGGTTTGACTGAAGCTTTCTTT

D: NA
size: NA
J: TRBJ2-5
V: TRBV7-9
CDR3: CASSPGFGGETQYF
DNA: TGTGCCAGCAGCCCCGGTTTCGGGGGAGAGACCCAGTACTTC

D: NA
size: NA
J: TRBJ2-7
V: TRBV6-5
CDR3: CASSSNVGLVYEQYF
DNA: TGTGCCAGCAGTTCAAACGTGGGGCTTGTCTACGAGCAGTACTTC

D: NA
size: NA
J: TRBJ1-1
V: TRBV11-2
CDR3: CASSLSGPNTEAFF
DNA: TGTGCCAGCAGCTTAAGTGGGCCAAACACTGAAGCTTTCTTT

D: TRBD2
size: NA
J: TRBJ2-7
V: TRBV2
CDR3: CASSPGLAGTTYEQYF
DNA: TGTGCCAGCAGCCCGGGACTAGCGGGGACAACCTACGAGCAGTACTTC

D: NA
size: NA
J: TRBJ1-6
V: TRBV2
CDR3: CASRIDSRYSPLHF
DNA: TGTGCCAGCAGGATCGATTCTAGATATTCACCCCTCCACTTT

D: TRBD2
size: once
J: TRBJ2-4
V: TRBV11-3
CDR3: CASSRGGDKNIQYF
DNA: TGTGCCAGCAGCCGCGGGGGGGACAAAAACATTCAGTACTTC

D: NA
size: NA
J: TRBJ2-5
V: TRBV2
CDR3: CASSEITGFYGQETQYF
DNA: TGTGCCAGCAGTGAAATTACAGGGTTTTACGGCCAAGAGACCCAGTACTTC

D: TRBD2
size: NA
J: TRBJ2-5
V: TRBV5-1
CDR3: CASSLAGRHGETQYF
DNA: TGCGCCAGCAGCTTGGCCGGGAGGCATGGGGAGACCCAGTACTTC

D: NA
size: few
J: TRBJ2-2
V: TRBV5-4
CDR3: CASSLQQVNTGELFF
DNA: TGTGCCAGCAGCTTACAACAGGTGAACACCGGGGAGCTGTTTTTT

D: TRBD1
size: NA
J: TRBJ1-1
V: TRBV7-2
CDR3: CASSLVGTGREAFF
DNA: TGTGCCAGCAGCTTAGTAGGGACAGGGAGGGAAGCTTTCTTT

D: TRBD2
size: NA
J: TRBJ2-3
V: TRBV4-3
CDR3: CASSQLAGTDTQYF
DNA: TGCGCCAGCAGTCAACTAGCGGGCACAGATACGCAGTATTTT

D: NA
size: NA
J: TRBJ1-2
V: TRBV5-4
CDR3: CASSLSGNYGYTF
DNA: TGTGCCAGCAGCTTGTCTGGTAACTATGGCTACACCTTC

D: NA
size: NA
J: TRBJ1-2
V: TRBV7-3
CDR3: CASSLNPGDDGYTF
DNA: TGTGCCAGCAGCTTAAACCCAGGGGATGATGGCTACACCTTC

D: TRBD2
size: NA
J: TRBJ2-7
V: TRBV6-1
CDR3: CASEGAGFYEQYF
DNA: TGTGCCAGCGAGGGAGCGGGGTTCTACGAGCAGTACTTC

D: TRBD1
size: NA
J: TRBJ1-5
V: TRBV19
CDR3: CASSIPGQGARQPQHF
DNA: TGTGCCAGTAGTATACCGGGACAGGGGGCGAGGCAGCCCCAGCATTTT

D: NA
size: NA
J: TRBJ2-3
V: TRBV5-1
CDR3: CATRSWGTSTDTQYF
DNA: TGCGCCACCCGAAGTTGGGGAACTAGCACAGATACGCAGTATTTT

D: TRBD2
size: NA
J: TRBJ2-3
V: TRBV5-1
CDR3: CASSEAGGGTDTQYF
DNA: TGCGCCAGCAGCGAAGCGGGAGGGGGCACAGATACGCAGTATTTT

D: NA
size: NA
J: TRBJ2-1
V: TRBV2
CDR3: CASIGSYNEQFF
DNA: TGTGCCAGCATCGGAAGCTACAATGAGCAGTTCTTC

D: NA
size: NA
J: TRBJ2-7
V: TRBV6-1
CDR3: CASSEAGGEYEQYF
DNA: TGTGCCAGCAGTGAAGCGGGGGGAGAATACGAGCAGTACTTC

D: NA
size: NA
J: TRBJ1-3
V: TRBV6-5
CDR3: CASSYGPSHSGNTIYF
DNA: TGTGCCAGCAGTTACGGACCTTCGCACTCTGGAAACACCATATATTTT

D: NA
size: NA
J: TRBJ2-4
V: TRBV6-5
CDR3: CASSSNLGNIQYF
DNA: TGTGCCAGCAGTTCAAACCTCGGAAACATTCAGTACTTC

D: NA
size: NA
J: TRBJ2-1
V: TRBV19
CDR3: CASSIESGRGDNEQFF
DNA: TGTGCCAGTAGTATTGAGTCGGGACGGGGCGACAATGAGCAGTTCTTC

D: TRBD2
size: NA
J: TRBJ2-1
V: TRBV7-2
CDR3: CASSVRGVSYNEQFF
DNA: TGTGCCAGCAGCGTCCGGGGGGTCTCCTACAATGAGCAGTTCTTC

D: TRBD2
size: once
J: TRBJ2-1
V: TRBV4-1
CDR3: CASSQGEGNEQFF
DNA: TGCGCCAGCAGCCAGGGGGAGGGAAATGAGCAGTTCTTC

D: NA
size: NA
J: TRBJ1-4
V: TRBV19
CDR3: CASTPGGGHANEKLFF
DNA: TGTGCCAGTACCCCTGGGGGGGGGCATGCTAATGAAAAACTGTTTTTT

D: TRBD2
size: NA
J: TRBJ2-7
V: TRBV30
CDR3: CAWSLRGLLTYEQYF
DNA: TGTGCCTGGAGCTTAAGGGGACTACTAACCTACGAGCAGTACTTC